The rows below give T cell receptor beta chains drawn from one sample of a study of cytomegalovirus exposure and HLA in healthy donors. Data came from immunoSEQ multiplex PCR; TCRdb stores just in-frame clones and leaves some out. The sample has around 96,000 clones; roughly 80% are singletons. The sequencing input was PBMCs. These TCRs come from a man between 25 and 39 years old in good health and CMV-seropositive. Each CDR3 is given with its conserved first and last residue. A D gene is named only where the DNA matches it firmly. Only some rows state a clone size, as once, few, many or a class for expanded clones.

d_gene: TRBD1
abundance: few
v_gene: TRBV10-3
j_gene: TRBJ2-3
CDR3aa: CAIRRTGEDTQYF
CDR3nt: TGTGCCATCAGGCGGACAGGGGAAGATACGCAGTATTTT

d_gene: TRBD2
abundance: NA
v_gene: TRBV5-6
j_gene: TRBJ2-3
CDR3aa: CASSWWTSPDTQYF
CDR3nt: TGTGCCAGCAGCTGGTGGACTAGCCCAGATACGCAGTATTTT

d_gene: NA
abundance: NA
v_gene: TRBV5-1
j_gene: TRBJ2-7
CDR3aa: CASSLDLAYGQYF
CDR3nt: TGCGCCAGCAGCTTGGACCTAGCCTACGGGCAGTACTTC

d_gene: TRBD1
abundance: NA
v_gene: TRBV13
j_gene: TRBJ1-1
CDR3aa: CASSPNRGPNTEAFF
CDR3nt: TGTGCTAGCAGCCCAAACAGGGGCCCGAACACTGAAGCTTTCTTT

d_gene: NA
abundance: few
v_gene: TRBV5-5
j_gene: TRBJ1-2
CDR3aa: CASSLVTGFDYTF
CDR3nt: TGTGCCAGCAGCTTGGTAACAGGGTTTGACTACACCTTC

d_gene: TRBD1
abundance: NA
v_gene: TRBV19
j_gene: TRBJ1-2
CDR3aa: CASSSPSAGQDYYGYTF
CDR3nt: TGTGCCAGTAGTTCCCCCTCAGCCGGACAGGACTACTATGGCTACACCTTC

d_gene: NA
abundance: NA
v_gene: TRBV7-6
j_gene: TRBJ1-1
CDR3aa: CASSLGHRVNTEAFF
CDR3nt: TGTGCCAGCAGCTTAGGGCACAGGGTGAACACTGAAGCTTTCTTT

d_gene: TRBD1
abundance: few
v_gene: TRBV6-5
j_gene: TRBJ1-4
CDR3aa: CASSYSGTGPEKLFF
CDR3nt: TGTGCCAGCAGTTACTCCGGGACAGGGCCCGAAAAACTGTTTTTT

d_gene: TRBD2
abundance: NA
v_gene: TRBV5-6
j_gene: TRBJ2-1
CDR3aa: CASSPVHSGGHYNEQFF
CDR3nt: TGTGCCAGCAGCCCCGTGCATAGCGGGGGGCACTACAATGAGCAGTTCTTC

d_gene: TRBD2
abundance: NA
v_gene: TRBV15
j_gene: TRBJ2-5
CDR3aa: CATSRDLVRASGGQETQYF
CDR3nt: TGTGCCACCAGCAGAGATTTGGTTAGGGCTAGCGGGGGACAAGAGACCCAGTACTTC

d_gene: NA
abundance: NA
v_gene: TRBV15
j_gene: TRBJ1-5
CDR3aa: CATSSRGEVRNQPQHF
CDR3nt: TGTGCCACCAGCTCCCGAGGGGAGGTACGCAATCAGCCCCAGCATTTT

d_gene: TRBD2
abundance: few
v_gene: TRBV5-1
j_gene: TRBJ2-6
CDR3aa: CASAAGGPPGANVLTF
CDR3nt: TGCGCCAGCGCGGCGGGGGGCCCACCGGGGGCCAACGTCCTGACTTTC

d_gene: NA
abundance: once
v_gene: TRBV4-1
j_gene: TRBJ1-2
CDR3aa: CASSQIEEGYGYTF
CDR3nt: TGCGCCAGCAGCCAAATTGAGGAAGGCTATGGCTACACCTTC

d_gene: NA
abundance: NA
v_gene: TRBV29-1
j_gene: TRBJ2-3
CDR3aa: CSVPLRTDTQYF
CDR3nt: TGCAGCGTCCCCCTTCGCACAGATACGCAGTATTTT

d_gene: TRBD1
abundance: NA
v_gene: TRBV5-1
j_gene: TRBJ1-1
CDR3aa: CASNRDRDTEAFF
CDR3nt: TGCGCCAGCAACAGGGACAGGGATACTGAAGCTTTCTTT

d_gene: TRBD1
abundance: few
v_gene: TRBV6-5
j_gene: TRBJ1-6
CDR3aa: CASSPGQGRSPLHF
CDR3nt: TGTGCCAGCAGCCCCGGACAGGGTAGATCACCCCTCCACTTT

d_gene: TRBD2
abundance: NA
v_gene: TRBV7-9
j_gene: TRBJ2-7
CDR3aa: CSSSPRTSGGYEQYF
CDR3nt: TGTTCCAGCAGCCCTCGGACTAGCGGGGGTTACGAGCAGTACTTC

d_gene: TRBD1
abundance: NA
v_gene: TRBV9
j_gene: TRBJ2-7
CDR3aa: CASSVEETGGLYEQYF
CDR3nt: TGTGCCAGCAGCGTAGAGGAAACAGGGGGCCTTTACGAGCAGTACTTC

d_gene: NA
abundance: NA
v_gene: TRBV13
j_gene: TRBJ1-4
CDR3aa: CASSLEGAEEKLFF
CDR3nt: TGTGCCAGCAGCTTGGAAGGGGCAGAAGAAAAACTGTTTTTT

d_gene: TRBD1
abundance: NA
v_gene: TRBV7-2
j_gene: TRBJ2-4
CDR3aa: CASSPTTGPLGIQYF
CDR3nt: TGTGCCAGCAGCCCTACGACAGGGCCCCTTGGCATTCAGTACTTC

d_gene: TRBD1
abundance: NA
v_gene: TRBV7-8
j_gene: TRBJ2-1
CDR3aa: CASRPGTGYNEQFF
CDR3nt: TGTGCCAGCAGACCCGGGACAGGATACAATGAGCAGTTCTTC

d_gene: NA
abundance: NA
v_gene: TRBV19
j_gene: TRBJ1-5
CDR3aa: CASSIDITVNQPQHF
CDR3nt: TGTGCCAGTAGTATAGATATTACGGTTAATCAGCCCCAGCATTTT

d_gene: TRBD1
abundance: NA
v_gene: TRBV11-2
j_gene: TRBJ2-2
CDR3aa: CASSLLSGQETGELFF
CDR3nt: TGTGCCAGCAGCTTACTGTCCGGACAGGAAACCGGGGAGCTGTTTTTT

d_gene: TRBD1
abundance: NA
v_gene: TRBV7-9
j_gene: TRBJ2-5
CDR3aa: CASSPRDRGETQYF
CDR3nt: TGTGCCAGCAGCCCCCGAGACAGGGGGGAGACCCAGTACTTC

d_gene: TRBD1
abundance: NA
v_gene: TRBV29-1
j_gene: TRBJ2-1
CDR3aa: CSVERDRGSYNEQFF
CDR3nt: TGCAGCGTAGAGCGGGACAGGGGTAGTTACAATGAGCAGTTCTTC

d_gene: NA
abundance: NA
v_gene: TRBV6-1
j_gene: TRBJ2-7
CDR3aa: CASSDSTGGAYEQYF
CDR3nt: TGTGCCAGCAGTGATTCCACAGGGGGGGCCTACGAGCAGTACTTC

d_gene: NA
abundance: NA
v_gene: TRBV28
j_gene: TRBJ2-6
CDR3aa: CASTPGVSGANVLTF
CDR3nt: TGTGCCAGCACCCCCGGGGTTTCTGGGGCCAACGTCCTGACTTTC

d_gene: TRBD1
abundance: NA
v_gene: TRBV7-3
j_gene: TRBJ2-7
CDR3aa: CASSPDRDGEQYF
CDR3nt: TGTGCCAGCAGCCCGGACAGGGACGGCGAGCAGTACTTC